This is a list of T cell receptor beta chains from one sample in a study of shared clonotypes between healthy human individuals. Data came from immunoSEQ multiplex PCR; TCRdb stores just in-frame clones and leaves some out. Of approximately 2,300,000 clones in the sample, approximately 90% were seen once. Sequencing input: naive CD4+ T cells from PBMCs. The receptors shown here come from a man between 18 and 35 years old in good health. Some clones in this sample may be carry-over from other donors' samples. The CDR3 runs from the conserved cysteine through the conserved F or W. D genes are given only for firm matches. Size tells how often a clone was seen (once, few, many) or the class of an expanded clone, and some rows leave it out.

v_gene	d_gene	abundance	j_gene	CDR3aa	CDR3nt
TRBV27	TRBD1	.	TRBJ2-5	CASSRTRDRDQETQYF	TGTGCCAGCAGTCGGACCCGGGACAGGGACCAAGAGACCCAGTACTTC
TRBV6-5	.	.	TRBJ2-7	CASSYSSPGATYEQYF	TGTGCCAGCAGTTACTCCTCTCCGGGGGCCACCTACGAGCAGTACTTC
TRBV7-9	.	.	TRBJ2-5	CASSLEILVETQYF	TGTGCCAGCAGCTTAGAGATCCTAGTGGAGACCCAGTACTTC
TRBV28	.	.	TRBJ2-1	CASRGGGAFGEQFF	TGTGCCAGCAGGGGAGGGGGCGCGTTTGGTGAGCAGTTCTTC
TRBV30	.	.	TRBJ1-1	CAWSTDRNTEAFF	TGTGCCTGGAGCACCGACAGGAACACTGAAGCTTTCTTT
TRBV5-1	TRBD2	.	TRBJ2-3	CASSTGLGRDTQYF	TGCGCCAGCTCAACGGGACTAGGAAGAGATACGCAGTATTTT
TRBV5-1	.	.	TRBJ1-2	CASSRDSPSNYGYTF	TGCGCCAGCAGCCGCGACTCGCCTTCTAACTATGGCTACACCTTC
TRBV5-1	TRBD1	.	TRBJ2-7	CASSSTGTGWDWTTGEQYF	TGCGCCAGCAGCTCGACCGGGACAGGGTGGGATTGGACTACTGGAGAGCAGTACTTC
TRBV28	TRBD2	once	TRBJ2-1	CASSLSGSIYEQFF	TGTGCCAGCAGCCTTAGCGGGAGTATCTATGAGCAGTTCTTC
TRBV28	.	.	TRBJ1-2	CAIRVTNYGYTF	TGTGCCATCAGGGTTACGAACTATGGCTACACCTTC
TRBV7-6	TRBD2	.	TRBJ2-7	CASSLDPAGAIWYEQYF	TGTGCCAGCAGCTTAGATCCAGCGGGGGCCATCTGGTACGAGCAGTACTTC
TRBV5-1	TRBD1	.	TRBJ2-7	CASSPAVTGGSYEQYF	TGCGCCAGCAGCCCGGCGGTGACAGGGGGTTCCTACGAGCAGTACTTC
TRBV27	.	.	TRBJ2-7	CASSPSLLYEQYF	TGTGCCAGCAGTCCATCCTTGCTGTACGAGCAGTACTTC
TRBV30	.	.	TRBJ2-2	CAWMSNTGELFF	TGTGCCTGGATGTCCAACACCGGGGAGCTGTTTTTT
TRBV7-9	.	.	TRBJ2-4	CASSLGGMVGKNIQYF	TGTGCCAGCAGCTTAGGGGGGATGGTAGGCAAAAACATTCAGTACTTC
TRBV5-6	.	.	TRBJ1-2	CASSLEGWVPFLGGYTF	TGTGCCAGCAGCTTGGAGGGTTGGGTCCCCTTCTTAGGGGGCTACACCTTC
TRBV7-9	.	.	TRBJ2-7	CASSSGTPNEQYF	TGTGCCAGCAGCTCAGGGACGCCAAACGAGCAGTACTTC
TRBV11-2	TRBD2	.	TRBJ2-1	CASSSRTASGSPIYNEQFF	TGTGCCAGCAGCTCAAGGACAGCTAGCGGGAGCCCAATTTACAATGAGCAGTTCTTC
TRBV29-1	.	.	TRBJ2-4	CSVQAVLAKNIQYF	TGCAGCGTTCAGGCAGTCCTAGCCAAAAACATTCAGTACTTC
TRBV7-6	TRBD1	.	TRBJ1-2	CASSSHLAGTASYGYTF	TGTGCCAGCAGCTCTCACCTCGCCGGGACAGCAAGTTATGGCTACACCTTC
TRBV5-4	TRBD2	.	TRBJ2-1	CASSPLAGNSQNEQFF	TGTGCCAGCAGCCCACTAGCGGGGAACAGCCAGAATGAGCAGTTCTTC
TRBV5-1	TRBD2	.	TRBJ2-6	CASSQLGGRGNGANVLTF	TGCGCCAGCAGCCAGCTCGGGGGGAGAGGAAACGGGGCCAACGTCCTGACTTTC
TRBV9	.	once	TRBJ2-3	CASSVDSTDTQYF	TGTGCCAGCAGCGTGGACTCCACAGATACGCAGTATTTT